These 27 T cell receptor beta chains originate from one sample sequenced in a study of CD8 T cells in Susac syndrome. Reverse transcription of about 0.5 to 1 ug RNA used random hexamers. MiXCR, run by TCRdb on the immunoSEQ multiplex PCR reads, gives a single entry per CDR3 protein. Of tens of thousands of distinct CDR3 sequences listed, 95% to 97% are singletons. The sequencing input was CD8+ T cells from PBMCs. The receptors were sampled from a human donor with Susac syndrome.

The chain is built from TRBV29-1 and TRBJ1-1; D is possibly TRBD1 (6 bases). The germline CDR1 and CDR2 sequences are SQVTM and ANQGSEA. This CDR3 comprises 14 residues. V lost 7 bases and J lost 0, with 15 bases in between. The CDR3 sequence: CSAGGGLMNTEAFF. For the CDR3, the DNA is TGCAGCGCTGGGGGCGGCCTAATGAACACTGAAGCTTTCTTT.

The J gene is TRBJ2-1, the V gene TRBV14; either TRBD1 or TRBD2 may fit D (5 bases each). V lost 4 bases and J 0 bases, leaving 13 bases between the germline ends. Germline CDR1 and CDR2: SGHDN and FVKESK. The CDR3 is 16 amino acids. CDR3 bases: TGTGCCAGCAGCCGAAGAGGGGTAACCTCCTACAATGAGCAGTTCTTC. Residues: CASSRRGVTSYNEQFF.

V usage is TRBV20-1 and J usage is TRBJ1-5; D is perhaps TRBD1 (5 bases). V was pared by 1 base and J by 0 bases, with 19 bases between. CDR1 and CDR2 from the germline V gene are DFQATT and SNEGSKA (reference sequence). This CDR3 region has 18 residues. CDR3 loop: CSARVSPQGRYSNQPQHF. The CDR3 nucleotides are TGCAGTGCTAGAGTCTCCCCCCAGGGCAGATATAGCAATCAGCCCCAGCATTTT.

The chain uses TRBV27 and TRBJ1-5; 10 nucleotides align to TRBD1. Germline CDR1 and CDR2: MNHEY and SMNVEV (reference sequence). The trim removed 5 bases at V and 2 bases at J, leaving 15 bases unmatched. The CDR3 runs 19 residues. DNA of the CDR3: TGTGCCAGCAGTCAGAATACCGGGACAGGGGATGGGGGCAATCAGCCCCAGCATTTT. It encodes CASSQNTGTGDGGNQPQHF.

This chain uses TRBV6-2 or TRBV6-3 with TRBJ1-1; D is perhaps TRBD1 (5 bases). The CDR3 loop spans 15 amino acids. CDR1 and CDR2 from the germline V gene are MNHEY and SVGEGT. V was shortened by 0 bases and J by 4 bases, with 12 bases between the two germline ends. The CDR3 region has the DNA TGTGCCAGCAGTTACTCGCCCGTGGGGGTCACTGAAGCTTTCTTT. It translates to CASSYSPVGVTEAFF.

In its sample, this clonotype was seen once. The chain employs TRBV29-1 and TRBJ2-7, with D perhaps being TRBD1 or TRBD2 (5 bases each). Germline loops: CDR1 SQVTM, CDR2 ANQGSEA. There are 12 residues in the CDR3. The V gene lost 0 bases and the J gene lost 2 bases, with 5 bases spanning the gap. CDR3 in DNA: TGCAGCGTTGAAGAGGGGGCCTACGAGCAGTACTTC. As protein: CSVEEGAYEQYF.

The chain combines TRBV14 with TRBJ1-6; no definite D call. This CDR3 has 15 residues. Germline-derived CDR1 and CDR2 are SGHDN and FVKESK. The V end was cut by 5 bases, the J end by 7 bases, with 15 bases between. The CDR3 loop reads CASSGSGVWNSPLHF. Here the CDR3 DNA reads TGTGCCAGCAGCGGAAGTGGGGTGTGGAATTCACCCCTCCACTTT.

The chain joins TRBV3-1 to TRBJ1-1; D is unresolved. This CDR3 comprises 17 residues. Germline CDR1 and CDR2: LGHDT and YNNKEL (reference sequence). Trimming took off 1 base at V and 1 base at J, with 16 bases between the two ends. In nucleotides, the CDR3 is TGTGCCAGCAGCCAAGGTTGGCTCGGTCCGGAGAACACTGAAGCTTTCTTT. This sequence encodes CASSQGWLGPENTEAFF.

This clonotype was seen a few times. The chain recombines TRBV11-1 with TRBJ2-4, with D perhaps TRBD1 or TRBD2 (5 bases each). CDR3 length: 20 residues. Germline CDR1 and CDR2: SGHAT and FQDESV (reference sequence). Trimming left V 0 bases short and J 0 bases short, with 21 bases between. The CDR3 nucleotides read TGTGCCAGCAGCTTAGCTAAGGAGGCAGGGTCTTCCCTAGCCAAAAACATTCAGTACTTC. It translates to CASSLAKEAGSSLAKNIQYF.

This clonotype appeared a single time. The chain is built from TRBV2 and TRBJ2-6; a possible D gene is TRBD2 (5 bases). This CDR3 comprises 17 residues. V was pared by 4 bases and J by 4 bases, with 17 bases between. The germline V gene encodes CDR1 SNHLY and CDR2 FYNNEI. The CDR3 DNA follows: TGTGCCAGCAGTGTTACCCTTGAGGGATGGGGGGCCAACGTCCTGACTTTC. The encoded protein is CASSVTLEGWGANVLTF. The complete variable domain, with remaining parts taken from reference TRBV2 and TRBJ2-6, reads EPEVTQTPSHQVTQMGQEVILRCVPISNHLYFYWYRQILGQKVEFLVSFYNNEISEKSEIFDDQFSVERPDGSNFTLKIRSTKLEDSAMYFCASSVTLEGWGANVLTFGAGSRLTVL.

The chain is built from TRBV19 and TRBJ2-1, with D possibly matching TRBD1 (5 bases). Germline CDR1 and CDR2: LNHDA and SQIVND (reference sequence). V lost 4 bases and J 8 bases, leaving 15 bases between the germline ends. The CDR3 has 14 amino acids. CDR3 sequence (DNA): TGTGCCAGTAGTACGGACATCTACGGCGATGAGCAGTTCTTC. Amino acids: CASSTDIYGDEQFF. Full variable domain (remainder filled in from reference TRBV19 and TRBJ2-1): DGGITQSPKYLFRKEGQNVTLSCEQNLNHDAMYWYRQDPGQGLRLIYYSQIVNDFQKGDIAEGYSVSREKKESFPLTVTSAQKNPTAFYLCASSTDIYGDEQFFGPGTRLTVL.

The chain joins TRBV28 to TRBJ2-2; 9 bases line up with TRBD2. This CDR3 has 15 residues. Germline loops: CDR1 MDHEN, CDR2 SYDVKM. The V and J ends lost 7 bases and 5 bases, in that order; junction bases with no gene match: 8. For the CDR3, the DNA is TGTGCCAGCAAGCGGGAGGCAGGGTTGACCGGGGAGCTGTTTTTT. As protein: CASKREAGLTGELFF.

The chain links TRBV3-1 to TRBJ2-1; D is possibly TRBD2 (6 bases). The germline V and J ends were trimmed by 1 base and 0 bases, with 13 bases remaining between them. CDR3 length: 17 amino acids. Germline V gives CDR1 LGHDT, CDR2 YNNKEL (reference sequence). Here the CDR3 DNA reads TGTGCCAGCAGCCAAGTGCTCGCGGGGTCCTCCTACAATGAGCAGTTCTTC. Translating gives CASSQVLAGSSYNEQFF.

The sample holds one count of this clonotype. V and J are TRBV6-5 and TRBJ2-3; maybe TRBD2 (6 bases). The germline V and J ends were trimmed by 0 bases and 4 bases, with 14 bases remaining between them. Per the germline V gene, CDR1 is MNHEY and CDR2 is SVGAGI. This CDR3 spans 16 amino acids. CDR3 loop: CASSYSSRGIADTQYF. CDR3 nucleotide sequence: TGTGCCAGCAGTTACTCGTCCCGCGGGATCGCAGATACGCAGTATTTT.

The chain carries TRBV7-2 and TRBJ2-6, with 8 bases lining up with TRBD2. The CDR3 length is 18 residues. Germline V gene sequence: CDR1 SGHTA, CDR2 FQGNSA. With V trimmed by 6 bases and J by 0 bases, 10 bases remained unmatched. The DNA of the CDR3 is TGTGCCAGCAGAGACTGGCGGGGGGTCCTCTCTGGGGCCAACGTCCTGACTTTC. Translated, it gives CASRDWRGVLSGANVLTF.

This clonotype has just a few counts. The chain employs TRBV5-1 and TRBJ2-4; 8 bases are a match to TRBD1. Germline CDR1 is SGHRS and CDR2 is YFSETQ. There are 16 residues in the CDR3. J lost 4 bases, V lost 4 bases, and 10 bases had no gene match. The CDR3 nucleotides are TGCGCCAGCAGCCAAGACGAAACAGGGGGAAAAAACATTCAGTACTTC. Its translation: CASSQDETGGKNIQYF. The whole variable domain, remainder taken from reference TRBV5-1 and TRBJ2-4, is KAGVTQTPRYLIKTRGQQVTLSCSPISGHRSVSWYQQTPGQGLQFLFEYFSETQRNKGNFPGRFSGRQFSNSRSEMNVSTLELGDSALYLCASSQDETGGKNIQYFGAGTRLSVL.

This chain connects TRBV18 to TRBJ2-5; D remains unclear. Per germline, CDR1 KGHSH and CDR2 LQKENI. CDR3 length: 11 amino acids. Trimming removed 2 bases at V and 7 bases at J, with 5 bases between. The CDR3 is CASSPMGTQYF. CDR3 nucleotides: TGTGCCAGCTCACCAATGGGGACCCAGTACTTC.

This sequence joins TRBV29-1 and TRBJ2-1; 14 positions match TRBD2. The CDR3 covers 13 residues. Germline V gene sequence: CDR1 SQVTM, CDR2 ANQGSEA. Trimming removed 7 bases from V and 6 bases from J; junction bases left unmatched: 2. The CDR3 nucleotides are TGCAGCGGGGGACTAGCGGGGGCCAATGAGCAGTTCTTC. This gives the protein CSGGLAGANEQFF.

The chain is built from TRBV4-3 and TRBJ2-3; no reliable D call. Trimming took 1 base from V and 0 from J, leaving 5 bases between them. Germline CDR1 and CDR2: LGHNA and YSLEER. The CDR3 extends over 14 amino acids. CDR3 in DNA: TGCGCCAGCAGCCAAGCTACTAGCACAGATACGCAGTATTTT. As protein: CASSQATSTDTQYF.

This clonotype appeared a single time. The rearrangement links TRBV11-2 to TRBJ2-1; D uncertain. Trimming took off 6 bases at V and 0 bases at J, with 6 bases between the two ends. This CDR3 spans 13 amino acids. Germline values: CDR1 SGHAT, CDR2 FQNNGV. The CDR3 spells CASRRFSYNEQFF. In DNA form, the CDR3 reads TGTGCCAGCAGACGGTTCTCCTACAATGAGCAGTTCTTC.

V and J are TRBV6-5 and TRBJ2-1; D is ambiguous. Germline-derived CDR1 and CDR2 are MNHEY and SVGAGI. The CDR3 loop spans 12 amino acids. The V end lost 5 bases, the J end lost 7 bases, and 9 bases lay between the germline ends. The CDR3 nucleotides are TGTGCCAGCAGTATAAGAGCGAATGAGCAGTTCTTC. Translating it yields CASSIRANEQFF.

This chain links TRBV20-1 with TRBJ1-1; TRBD1 is a possible D gene (5 bases). CDR1 is DFQATT and CDR2 is SNEGSKA in the germline V gene (reference sequence). The CDR3 runs to 14 residues. The V end lost 5 bases, the J end lost 2 bases, and 15 bases lay between the germline ends. CDR3 DNA: TGCAGTGCTCCCCCGGCAGGGTTTAACACTGAAGCTTTCTTT. Protein sequence: CSAPPAGFNTEAFF.

With regard to this clonotype: The junction departs from germline at one end; a sequencing error may be responsible. The J gene is TRBJ2-7, the V gene TRBV20-1, with D unclear. The CDR3 contains 13 residues. Germline CDR1 reads DFQATT; CDR2 reads SNEGSKA (reference sequence). CDR3 sequence reads: CSGRPLLSYEQYF. CDR3 sequence (DNA): TGCAGTGGTAGACCCCTCCTATCCTACGAGCAGTACTTC.

The chain combines TRBV13 with TRBJ1-1; D not resolved. CDR1 is PRHDT, CDR2 FYEKMQ, per germline (reference sequence). The CDR3 loop spans 12 amino acids. Trimming took 7 bases from V and 3 from J, leaving 9 bases between them. The CDR3 reads CASIRGHTEAFF. Here the CDR3 DNA reads TGTGCCAGCATCAGAGGCCACACTGAAGCTTTCTTT.

The V gene is TRBV20-1, the J gene TRBJ1-1, with D maybe TRBD1 (5 bases). Germline lookup yields CDR1 DFQATT and CDR2 SNEGSKA (reference sequence). The V and J ends lost 5 bases and 6 bases respectively, with 10 bases between them. The CDR3 is made up of 11 amino acids. The CDR3: CSAGGVSEAFF. The CDR3 nucleotides are TGCAGTGCTGGGGGGGTGTCTGAAGCTTTCTTT.

J is TRBJ2-3 and V is TRBV20-1, with unresolved D. The CDR3 runs 10 residues. The V end was cut by 8 bases, the J end by 0 bases, with 3 bases between. Per the germline V gene, CDR1 is DFQATT and CDR2 is SNEGSKA (reference sequence). CDR3 bases: TGCAGTAGTAGCACAGATACGCAGTATTTT. This translates into CSSSTDTQYF.

V usage is TRBV7-3 and J usage is TRBJ2-6, with D unresolved. Looked up from germline, CDR1 is SGHTA and CDR2 is FQGTGA. This CDR3 is 18 amino acids long. Trimming shortened V by 5 bases and J by 1 base, and 18 bases separated the two germline ends. CDR3 sequence: CASSGGPVVPSGANVLTF. Written as DNA, the CDR3 is TGTGCCAGCAGCGGTGGACCGGTCGTCCCGTCTGGGGCCAACGTCCTGACTTTC. The whole variable domain, filled in from reference TRBV7-3 and TRBJ2-6, reads GAGVSQTPSNKVTEKGKYVELRCDPISGHTALYWYRQSLGQGPEFLIYFQGTGAADDSGLPNDRFFAVRPEGSVSTLKIQRTERGDSAVYLCASSGGPVVPSGANVLTFGAGSRLTVL.